This TCR beta chain was observed in a study of cytomegalovirus exposure and HLA in healthy donors. Points from the study as a whole: Most TCR sequences were rare, but some public TCRs occurred in many donors.

Among the roughly 120 subjects of the validation cohort, separate from the roughly 670-subject first cohort, were the donors. The data were produced by immunoSEQ multiplex PCR, yet TCRdb's version contains in-frame clones alone and is incomplete. This sample carries 250,000 to 350,000 clones, around 86% of them seen once, and the ten largest clones take approximately 0.84%. Worth noting for this clone: No antigen is known for it.

The CDR3 covers 15 residues. Germline CDR1 and CDR2: LNHDA and SQIVND (reference sequence). After removal of 3 bases from V and 6 bases from J, the junction contained 7 bases not matched to a gene. The sequence came from a woman in her late teens or twenties in good health and CMV-seronegative. The chain couples TRBV19 to TRBJ1-1; TRBD1 matches 10 bases. The sample taken for sequencing was PBMCs. CDR3 sequence: CASSMDRGVHAEAFF. CDR3 nucleotides: TGTGCCAGTAGTATGGACAGGGGGGTTCACGCTGAAGCTTTCTTT.